These 6 T cell receptor beta chains came from one sample sequenced in a study of shared clonotypes between healthy human individuals. The assay was immunoSEQ multiplex PCR, and TCRdb's table has in-frame clones only and misses some. The data contain 1,400,000 or so clones, 98% to 99% of them singletons. The sequencing sample was made of naive CD4+ T cells sorted from blood. This sample's subset: CD45RA+ positively selected. The receptors originated from a man aged 25-45 years in good health.

The chain has TRBV7-9 and TRBJ2-3; TRBD1 might be the D (5 bases). Germline CDR1 and CDR2: SEHNR and FQNEAQ (reference sequence). Deletions cut 3 bases from V and 5 bases from J, with 9 bases between. CDR3 size: 13 residues. The CDR3 region is CASSLAGLDTQYF. CDR3 bases: TGTGCCAGCAGCTTGGCAGGGCTAGATACGCAGTATTTT.

The chain carries TRBV7-9 and TRBJ2-1; D perhaps matches TRBD1 (5 bases). The CDR3 has 14 residues. Trimming shortened V by 1 base and J by 6 bases, and 10 bases separated the two germline ends. Per the germline V gene, CDR1 is SEHNR and CDR2 is FQNEAQ (reference sequence). The CDR3 sequence is CASSLEGGANEQFF. CDR3 DNA: TGTGCCAGCAGCTTAGAGGGTGGGGCCAATGAGCAGTTCTTC.

The chain carries TRBV7-8 and TRBJ2-7; the D is unclear. Trimming stripped 6 bases from V and 3 bases from J, with 15 bases between. Germline lookup yields CDR1 SGHVS and CDR2 FQNEAQ. This CDR3 is 14 amino acids long. DNA for the CDR3: TGTGCCAGCAGAGGCTTGGCAGCCCACTACGAGCAGTACTTC. Protein: CASRGLAAHYEQYF.

This chain uses TRBV18 with TRBJ1-5; D perhaps matches TRBD1 (6 bases). The length of the CDR3 is 16 residues. CDR1 is KGHSH, CDR2 LQKENI, per germline. V lost 1 base and J lost 3, with 13 bases in between. DNA for the CDR3: TGTGCCAGCTCACCACGCTCGACAGGACCCAATCAGCCCCAGCATTTT. It specifies CASSPRSTGPNQPQHF.

This chain connects TRBV5-1 to TRBJ2-3; D unresolved. The CDR3 is 15 residues long. From germline, CDR1 is SGHRS and CDR2 YFSETQ. Trimming cost V 1 base and J 2 bases, with 11 bases left between them. The CDR3 DNA is TGCGCCAGCAGCTTGTGGCAGGCTTACACAGATACGCAGTATTTT. Residues: CASSLWQAYTDTQYF.

The chain carries TRBV7-9 and TRBJ2-2; D possibly corresponds to TRBD1 (5 bases). With 5 bases removed from V and 4 bases from J, the gap between germline ends came to 11 bases. The CDR3 sequence is 14 residues long. Germline-derived CDR1 and CDR2 are SEHNR and FQNEAQ (reference sequence). CDR3 DNA sequence: TGTGCCAGCAGCCCGACGCAGGGCACCGGGGAGCTGTTTTTT. Its translation is CASSPTQGTGELFF.